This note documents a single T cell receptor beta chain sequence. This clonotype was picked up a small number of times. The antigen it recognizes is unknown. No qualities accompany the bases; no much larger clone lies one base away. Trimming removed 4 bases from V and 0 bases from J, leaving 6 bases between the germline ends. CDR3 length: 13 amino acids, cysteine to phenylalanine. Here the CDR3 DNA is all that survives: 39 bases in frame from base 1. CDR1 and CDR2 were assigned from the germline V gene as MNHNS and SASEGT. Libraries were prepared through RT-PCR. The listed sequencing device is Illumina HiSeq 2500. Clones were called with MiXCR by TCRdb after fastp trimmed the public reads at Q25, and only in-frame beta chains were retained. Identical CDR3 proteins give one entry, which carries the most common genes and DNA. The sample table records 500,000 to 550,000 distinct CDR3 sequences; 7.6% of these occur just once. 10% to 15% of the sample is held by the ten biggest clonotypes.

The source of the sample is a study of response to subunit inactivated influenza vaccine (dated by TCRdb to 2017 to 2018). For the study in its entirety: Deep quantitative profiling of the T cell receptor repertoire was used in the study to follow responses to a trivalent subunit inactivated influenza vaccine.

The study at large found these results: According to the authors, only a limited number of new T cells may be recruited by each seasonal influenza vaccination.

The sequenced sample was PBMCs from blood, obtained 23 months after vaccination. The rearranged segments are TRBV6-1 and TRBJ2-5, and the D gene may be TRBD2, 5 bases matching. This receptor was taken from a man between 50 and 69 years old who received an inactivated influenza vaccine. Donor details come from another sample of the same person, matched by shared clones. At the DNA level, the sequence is TGTGCCAGCAGTGCAGCGGACCAAGAGACCCAGTACTTC. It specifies CASSAADQETQYF.